Following are 2 T cell receptor beta chains from one sample sequenced in a study of human T cells and chemical hapten exposure. Each CDR3 protein gets one entry after TCRdb re-called the RACE reads with MiXCR. Among approximately 80,000 distinct CDR3 sequences listed, 11% were seen once. Time point: patch test 3, about 24 weeks after DPC sensitization. Specified treatment: therapeutic diphenylcyclopropenone sensitization with weekly scalp DPC. This specimen consisted of whole blood, obtained in connection with sensitization to the hapten diphenylcyclopropenone (DPC). All receptors come from a woman aged 45 to 65 with alopecia areata. Some clones in this sample may be carry-over from other donors' samples.

There are a few counts of this clonotype. The chain uses TRBV5-1 and TRBJ1-1; no definite D call. The CDR3 loop spans 12 amino acids. Trimming stripped 3 bases from V and 5 bases from J, with 8 bases between. CDR1 and CDR2 from the germline V gene are SGHRS and YFSETQ. CDR3 in DNA: TGCGCCAGCAGCTACAGTGGGACTGAAGCTTTCTTT. It specifies CASSYSGTEAFF.

This clonotype was counted a few times. The chain couples TRBV19 to TRBJ2-7, with D unresolved. The CDR3 runs 15 residues. The germline V gene has CDR1 LNHDA and CDR2 SQIVND (reference sequence). V lost 4 bases and J lost 0, with 13 bases in between. CDR3 nucleotides: TGTGCCAGTAGTAACACAGCGCGGAGCTCCTACGAGCAGTACTTC. Encoded protein: CASSNTARSSYEQYF.